This T cell receptor beta chain is from a study of OX40 agonist ivuxolimab in advanced cancers. A note on the overall study: Ivuxolimab was an agonistic, fully human IgG2 monoclonal antibody directed against OX40 (CD134), a costimulatory receptor. Intravenous ivuxolimab was administered to patients every 2 weeks at six dose levels: 0.01, 0.1, 0.3, 1.5, 3 and 10 mg/kg. Among the 50 to 55 dose-escalation patients, roughly 20 had hepatocellular carcinoma, approximately 15 melanoma, 9 renal cell carcinoma and 9 head and neck cancer. The dose-escalation cohort was 82.7% male with a mean age of about 65 years, ranging from 23 to 79. Prior anti-PD-1, anti-PD-L1 or anti-CTLA-4 therapy was permitted, and checkpoint inhibitors had been received by about 44% of dose-escalation patients. Partial responses were achieved by three dose-escalation patients, of whom one had hepatocellular carcinoma and two had cutaneous melanoma. The purpose of peripheral TCRbeta sequencing was to test whether ivuxolimab changed TCR sequence diversity and led to clonal T-cell expansion. The paper describes the monotherapy dose-escalation part (N ≈ 52 patients) of the phase I trial of ivuxolimab. General study outcomes and caveats: In partial responders in the 0.1-3.0 mg/kg groups, normalized peripheral clonal expansion was found to be among the lowest, especially among CD8+ T cells. Which antigens the clonally expanded peripheral T cells were specific for was not determined. At doses from 0.1 to 3.0 mg/kg, clonal expansion was seen in both CD4+ and CD8+ blood T cells between baseline and week 6. Low levels of normalized T-cell clonal expansion were also seen in some patients who did not respond. After ivuxolimab, more expanded clones were found on average in CD8+ T cells than in CD4+ T cells.

The trial excluded patients who had a history of autoimmune disease or who were on systemic immunosuppression. Peripheral blood for TCR sequencing was collected from all dose cohorts at baseline, on cycle 4 day 1, and on cycle 7 day 1. The samples were drawn from a first-in-human, open-label, multicenter phase I dose-escalation trial of ivuxolimab. Adults with locally advanced or metastatic melanoma, renal cell carcinoma, hepatocellular carcinoma or head and neck squamous cell carcinoma were enrolled in the trial. Before TCR sequencing, CD4+ T cells and CD8+ T cells were sorted from peripheral blood as separate populations. Inclusive of the bounding cysteine and phenylalanine, the CDR3 is 17 residues long. Only the CDR3 portion is preserved as DNA: 51 bases, with reading frame beginning at the first base. CDR1 is given as SNHLY and CDR2 as FYNNEI, both from the germline V gene. Worth noting for this clone: The target of this receptor is not known. Base quality data are lacking; no much larger clone is found one base away.

Genomic DNA was extracted from sorted cells for sequencing of the TCRbeta CDR3 region. The immunoSEQ Assay was used for sequencing of TCRbeta CDR3 regions. TCRdb provides this immuneACCESS table in a form limited to in-frame rearrangements. Some clones are lacking; in checked studies, under half of them reflect an unresolved V gene, and why the rest are absent is not known. The sample has about 48,000 clones on record, roughly 84% of them singletons. Around 1.1% of the sample belongs to the ten largest clones. The receptor was isolated from an adult with an advanced solid tumor such as melanoma, head and neck, liver or kidney cancer. The sequence is built from TRBV2 and TRBJ2-2, and 8 junction bases match TRBD2. The sequenced sample was CD4+ or CD8+ T cells sorted from blood, obtained in a trial of the OX40 agonist ivuxolimab. The CDR3: CGIGRSGSNRGTGELFF. The DNA sequence is TGTGGGATAGGAAGGAGCGGGAGTAATCGAGGCACCGGGGAGCTGTTTTTT. Full variable domain (CDR3 extended with the reference TRBV2 and TRBJ2-2 proteins): EPEVTQTPSHQVTQMGQEVILRCVPISNHLYFYWYRQILGQKVEFLVSFYNNEISEKSEIFDDQFSVERPDGSNFTLKIRSTKLEDSAMYFCGIGRSGSNRGTGELFFGEGSRLTVL.